The next 2 T cell receptor delta chains were all read from a single sample in a study of Vγ9Vδ2 T cells in congenital toxoplasmosis. TRGC- and TRDC-specific primers primed one-tube template-switch reverse transcription to make cDNA. The TRGC primer was designed to target TRGC1 and TRGC2 alike. TCRdb made new clone calls on the reads using CATT. The repertoire holds around 910 delta-chain clones, less than 20% seen once, with around a sixth in the top ten. Specimen: gamma-delta T cells from blood. These TCRs come from a child younger than 10 born to a mother with Toxoplasma gondii infection during pregnancy, either congenitally infected or uninfected (not recorded which).

In its sample, this clone is large. The rearrangement uses TRDV3 and TRDJ1; TRDD3 aligns across 8 bases. CDR3 length: 17 amino acids. Germline-derived CDR1 and CDR2 are TVYSNPD and GDNSRS (reference sequence). Trimming at V came to 1 base and at J to 0 bases, leaving 13 bases not matched to a gene. CDR3 sequence (DNA): TGTGCCTTTAATAGCCCGTCTGGGGGAGCGTACACCGATAAACTCATCTTT. Its protein product is CAFNSPSGGAYTDKLIF.

This rearrangement joins TRAV23/DV6 to TRDJ1, with 7 bases aligning to TRDD3. Because TCRdb records no J gene, it was assigned here through a match of the DNA to germline. Per the germline V gene, CDR1 is NTAFDY and CDR2 is IRPDVSE (reference sequence). This CDR3 comprises 23 residues. Trimming took 2 bases from V and 0 from J; bases not matched to a gene: 31. CDR3 amino acids: CAARIPRHRAAAHQLGDTDKLIF. As DNA, the CDR3 is TGTGCAGCAAGGATACCACGACATAGGGCGGCAGCCCACCAGCTGGGGGACACCGATAAACTCATCTTT.